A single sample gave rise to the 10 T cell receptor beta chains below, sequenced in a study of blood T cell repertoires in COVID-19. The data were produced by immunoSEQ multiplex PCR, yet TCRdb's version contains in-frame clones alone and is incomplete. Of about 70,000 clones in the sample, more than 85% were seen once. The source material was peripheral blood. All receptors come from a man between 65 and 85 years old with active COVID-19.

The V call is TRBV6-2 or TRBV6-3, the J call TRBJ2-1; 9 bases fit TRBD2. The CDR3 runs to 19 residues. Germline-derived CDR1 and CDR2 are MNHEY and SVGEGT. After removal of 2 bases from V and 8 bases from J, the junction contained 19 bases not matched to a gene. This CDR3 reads CASSYPTSPAGGPGYEQFF. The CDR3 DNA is TGTGCCAGCAGTTACCCAACCTCCCCCGCGGGAGGGCCTGGTTATGAGCAGTTCTTC.

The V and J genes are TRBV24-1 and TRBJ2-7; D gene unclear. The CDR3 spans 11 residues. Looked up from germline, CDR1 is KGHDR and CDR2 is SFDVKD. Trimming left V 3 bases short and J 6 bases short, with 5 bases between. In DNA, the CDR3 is TGTGCCACCAGTGATCAGGCCGAGCAGTACTTC. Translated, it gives CATSDQAEQYF.

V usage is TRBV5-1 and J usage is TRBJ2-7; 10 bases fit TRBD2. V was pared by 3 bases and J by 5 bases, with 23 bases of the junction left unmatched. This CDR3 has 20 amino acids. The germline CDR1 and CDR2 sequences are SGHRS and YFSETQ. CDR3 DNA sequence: TGCGCCAGCAGCTCCTCCAGGGGAAGAATCCCGGGACTAGCGTCCGACGAGCAGTACTTC. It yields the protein CASSSSRGRIPGLASDEQYF.

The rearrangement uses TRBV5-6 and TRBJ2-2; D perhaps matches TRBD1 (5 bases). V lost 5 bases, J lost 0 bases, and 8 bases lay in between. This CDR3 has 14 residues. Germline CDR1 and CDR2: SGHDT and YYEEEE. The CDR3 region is CASSRQPNTGELFF. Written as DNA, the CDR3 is TGTGCCAGCAGTCGACAGCCGAACACCGGGGAGCTGTTTTTT.

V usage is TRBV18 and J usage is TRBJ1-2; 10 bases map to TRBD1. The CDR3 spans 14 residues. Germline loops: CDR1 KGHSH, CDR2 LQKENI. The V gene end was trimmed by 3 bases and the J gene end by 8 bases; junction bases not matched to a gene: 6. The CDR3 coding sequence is TGTGCCAGCTCACCCGGGACAGGGGCCGGGGGCTACACCTTC. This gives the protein CASSPGTGAGGYTF. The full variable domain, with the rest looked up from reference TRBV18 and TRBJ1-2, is NAGVMQNPRHLVRRRGQEARLRCSPMKGHSHVYWYRQLPEEGLKFMVYLQKENIIDESGMPKERFSAEFPKEGPSILRIQQVVRGDSAAYFCASSPGTGAGGYTFGSGTRLTVV.

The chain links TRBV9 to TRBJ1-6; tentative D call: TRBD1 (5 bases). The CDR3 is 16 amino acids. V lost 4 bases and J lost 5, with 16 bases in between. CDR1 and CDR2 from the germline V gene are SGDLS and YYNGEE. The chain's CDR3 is CASSPSGQGNNSPLHF. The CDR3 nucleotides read TGTGCCAGCAGCCCCTCCGGGCAGGGAAATAATTCACCCCTCCACTTT. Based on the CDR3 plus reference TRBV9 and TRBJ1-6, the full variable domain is DSGVTQTPKHLITATGQRVTLRCSPRSGDLSVYWYQQSLDQGLQFLIQYYNGEERAKGNILERFSAQQFPDLHSELNLSSLELGDSALYFCASSPSGQGNNSPLHFGNGTRLTVT.

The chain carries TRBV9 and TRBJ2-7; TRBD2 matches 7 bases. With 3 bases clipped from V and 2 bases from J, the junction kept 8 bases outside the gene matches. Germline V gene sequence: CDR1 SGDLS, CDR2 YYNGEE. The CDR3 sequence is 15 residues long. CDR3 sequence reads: CASSADLAAPYEQYF. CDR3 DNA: TGTGCCAGCAGCGCCGACCTAGCGGCCCCCTACGAGCAGTACTTC. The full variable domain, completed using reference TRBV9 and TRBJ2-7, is DSGVTQTPKHLITATGQRVTLRCSPRSGDLSVYWYQQSLDQGLQFLIQYYNGEERAKGNILERFSAQQFPDLHSELNLSSLELGDSALYFCASSADLAAPYEQYFGPGTRLTVT.

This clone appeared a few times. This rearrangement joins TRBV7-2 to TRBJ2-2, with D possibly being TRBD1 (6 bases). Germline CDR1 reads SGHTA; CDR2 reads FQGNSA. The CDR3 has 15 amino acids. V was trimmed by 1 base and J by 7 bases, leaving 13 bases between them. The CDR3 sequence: CASSLVAGAVGELFF. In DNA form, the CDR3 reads TGTGCCAGCAGCTTAGTGGCAGGGGCGGTCGGGGAGCTGTTTTTT. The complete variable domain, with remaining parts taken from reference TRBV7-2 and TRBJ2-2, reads GAGVSQSPSNKVTEKGKDVELRCDPISGHTALYWYRQSLGQGLEFLIYFQGNSAPDKSGLPSDRFSAERTGGSVSTLTIQRTQQEDSAVYLCASSLVAGAVGELFFGEGSRLTVL.

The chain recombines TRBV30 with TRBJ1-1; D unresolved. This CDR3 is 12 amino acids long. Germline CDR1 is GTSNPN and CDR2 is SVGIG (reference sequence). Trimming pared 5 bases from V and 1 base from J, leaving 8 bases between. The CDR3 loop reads CAWGQANTEAFF. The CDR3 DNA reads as TGTGCCTGGGGCCAGGCGAACACTGAAGCTTTCTTT.

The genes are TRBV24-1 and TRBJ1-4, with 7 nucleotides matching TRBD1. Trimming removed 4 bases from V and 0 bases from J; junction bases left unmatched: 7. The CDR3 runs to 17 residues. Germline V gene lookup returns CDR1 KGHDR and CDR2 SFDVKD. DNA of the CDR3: TGTGCCACCAGTGACCCCCGACAGGGCGCAACTAATGAAAAACTGTTTTTT. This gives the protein CATSDPRQGATNEKLFF.